Below are 30 T cell receptor beta chains sequenced from a single sample in a study of lung T cells in sarcoidosis with Löfgren's syndrome. TCRdb recomputed calls from the reads with MiXCR, one row per CDR3 protein. Of about 63,000 distinct CDR3 sequences listed, 20% to 25% are singletons. Sequencing was done on a sample of CD4+ T cells from PBMCs. All receptors derive from a human donor with sarcoidosis (Löfgren's syndrome or another form), or a control subject (not recorded which).

This clonotype was counted many times. This rearrangement joins TRBV28 to TRBJ2-1, with 11 bases aligning to TRBD2. Trimming removed 6 bases from V and 1 base from J; junction bases left unmatched: 14. The CDR3 totals 19 residues. The V gene's germline CDR1 is MDHEN and CDR2 SYDVKM. The CDR3 here is CASRPRGSGRAASYNEQFF. Here the CDR3 DNA reads TGTGCCAGCAGACCCCGGGGTAGCGGGAGGGCCGCGTCCTACAATGAGCAGTTCTTC. The variable domain in full, completed from reference TRBV28 and TRBJ2-1, reads DVKVTQSSRYLVKRTGEKVFLECVQDMDHENMFWYRQDPGLGLRLIYFSYDVKMKEKGDIPEGYSVSREKKERFSLILESASTNQTSMYLCASRPRGSGRAASYNEQFFGPGTRLTVL.

At least ten counts were recorded for this clonotype. The V gene is TRBV7-9, the J gene TRBJ1-2; D possibly corresponds to TRBD1 (6 bases). V gave up 6 bases and J gave up 3 bases, with 8 bases separating them. The length of the CDR3 is 12 residues. Germline CDR1 reads SEHNR; CDR2 reads FQNEAQ (reference sequence). CDR3 bases: TGTGCCAGCAGTCGACAGGACTATGGCTACACCTTC. Its translation is CASSRQDYGYTF. The whole variable domain, filled in from reference TRBV7-9 and TRBJ1-2, reads DTGVSQNPRHKITKRGQNVTFRCDPISEHNRLYWYRQTLGQGPEFLTYFQNEAQLEKSRLLSDRFSAERPKGSFSTLEIQRTEQGDSAMYLCASSRQDYGYTFGSGTRLTVV.

This clonotype was found many times. The rearrangement links TRBV20-1 to TRBJ2-1; 12 nucleotides match TRBD2. Germline lookup yields CDR1 DFQATT and CDR2 SNEGSKA (reference sequence). Germline trimming cut 0 bases from V and 7 bases from J; bases unmatched to any gene: 10. This CDR3 contains 17 residues. The CDR3 region is CSARDLRLAGGPNEQFF. The CDR3 DNA reads TGCAGTGCTAGAGACTTACGCCTAGCGGGGGGGCCAAATGAGCAGTTCTTC.

This clonotype was seen a handful of times. The chain uses TRBV7-3 and TRBJ2-2, with 9 bases aligning to TRBD2. Germline V gene lookup returns CDR1 SGHTA and CDR2 FQGTGA. The trim removed 0 bases at V and 5 bases at J, leaving 4 bases unmatched. There are 16 residues in the CDR3. The CDR3 nucleotides read TGTGCCAGCAGCTTAACGCTGACTAGCGGAACCGGGGAGCTGTTTTTT. Translating it yields CASSLTLTSGTGELFF.

With respect to this clonotype: A far larger clone is only one base removed, so a read error is likely. J is TRBJ1-1 and V is TRBV7-2; D is unclear. This CDR3 has 13 amino acids. Germline V lookup: CDR1 SGHTA, CDR2 FQGNSA. CDR3 DNA sequence: TGTGCCGGCAGCTTACAAGAGAACACTGAAGCTTTCTTT. It translates to CAGSLQENTEAFF.

This clonotype was counted a few times. V usage is TRBV9 and J usage is TRBJ2-7; possibly TRBD1 for D (7 bases). This CDR3 region has 14 residues. With 3 bases removed from V and 2 bases from J, the gap between germline ends came to 12 bases. Germline V gene lookup returns CDR1 SGDLS and CDR2 YYNGEE. CDR3 in amino acids: CASSARGTAYEQYF. The CDR3 DNA reads TGTGCCAGCAGCGCCCGCGGGACAGCCTACGAGCAGTACTTC.

This clonotype was observed many times. The chain combines TRBV5-4 with TRBJ1-6; TRBD1 matches at 10 bases. Trimming cost V 4 bases and J 9 bases; bases outside gene matches: 4. Germline CDR1 and CDR2: SGHNT and YYREEE (reference sequence). This CDR3 has 14 residues. CDR3 amino acids: CASSRDRGGSPLHF. CDR3 coding DNA: TGTGCCAGCAGCAGGGACAGGGGAGGTTCACCCCTCCACTTT. Filled out from reference TRBV5-4 and TRBJ1-6, the complete variable domain reads ETGVTQSPTHLIKTRGQQVTLRCSSQSGHNTVSWYQQALGQGPQFIFQYYREEENGRGNFPPRFSGLQFPNYSSELNVNALELDDSALYLCASSRDRGGSPLHFGNGTRLTVT.

The chain uses TRBV2 and TRBJ2-1; tentative D call: TRBD2 (5 bases). V was shortened by 6 bases and J by 9 bases, with 15 bases between the two germline ends. The CDR3 is 13 residues long. CDR1 and CDR2 from the germline V gene are SNHLY and FYNNEI. CDR3: CASSSSRAIEQFF. DNA of the CDR3: TGTGCCAGCAGCTCTTCGAGGGCCATTGAGCAGTTCTTC.

With respect to this clonotype: A read error may be the cause here, since a much bigger clone is one base away. Lacking the conserved final phenylalanine or tryptophan, this CDR3 likely reflects a read error. The chain couples TRBV14 to TRBJ2-1, with 8 nucleotides matching TRBD2. V trimming: 0 bases; J trimming: 6 bases; junction bases outside the gene matches: 10. The CDR3 is 17 residues long. Germline V lookup: CDR1 SGHDN, CDR2 FVKESK. The CDR3, as DNA: TGTGCCAGCAGCCAAGAACCGGGAGGGAAAGTAGGCAATGAGCAGTTCCTC. Translated, it gives CASSQEPGGKVGNEQFL.

This clonotype was found a few times. V usage is TRBV11-2 and J usage is TRBJ2-5; 15 bases map to TRBD2. The CDR3 length is 16 residues. From germline, CDR1 is SGHAT and CDR2 FQNNGV. Trimming cost V 4 bases and J 5 bases; bases outside gene matches: 5. CDR3 nucleotides: TGTGCCAGCAGCTCCCGGACTAGCGGGGGGGCGGAGACCCAGTACTTC. It codes for CASSSRTSGGAETQYF.

This clonotype was counted only a few times. The chain couples TRBV19 to TRBJ1-1; TRBD1 agrees at 8 bases. Germline assignment: CDR1 LNHDA and CDR2 SQIVND (reference sequence). The V segment lost 4 bases and the J segment 3 bases; nucleotides outside the gene matches: 4. The CDR3 contains 14 residues. The CDR3 sequence is CASSTRTGHTEAFF. The DNA of the CDR3 is TGTGCCAGTAGTACCCGGACAGGGCACACTGAAGCTTTCTTT.

This clonotype appeared many times. The gene calls are TRBV2 and TRBJ2-7; D is possibly TRBD2 (6 bases). This CDR3 has 11 amino acids. V shed 3 bases and J shed 12 bases, with 12 bases lying between them. Per germline, CDR1 SNHLY and CDR2 FYNNEI. CDR3 bases: TGTGCCAGCAGTGAGAGGAGGGAACTGTACGTC. It translates to CASSERRELYV.

This clonotype came up a few times. The rearrangement joins TRBV12-3 or TRBV12-4 to TRBJ1-5; D gene ambiguous. The CDR3 has 14 residues. Trimming took 1 base from V and 6 from J, leaving 10 bases between them. CDR3 amino acids: CASSLVQPGQPQHF. The CDR3 DNA reads as TGTGCCAGCAGTTTAGTGCAGCCCGGTCAGCCCCAGCATTTT.

Remarks on this clonotype: This clone may be a read error of a much larger clone one base away. The chain uses TRBV6-5 and TRBJ2-2; TRBD1 matches at 11 bases. The trim removed 0 bases at V and 2 bases at J, leaving 8 bases unmatched. In germline, CDR1 is MNHEY, CDR2 SVGAGI. The CDR3 is 19 residues long. CDR3 sequence reads: CASSYSWTGGAPNTGELFF. For the CDR3, the DNA is TGTGCCAGCAGTTACTCTTGGACAGGGGGCGCACCCAACACCGGGGAGCTGTTTTTT.

Only a few counts were recorded for this clonotype. The chain recombines TRBV7-9 with TRBJ1-1; D remains ambiguous. V was trimmed by 5 bases and J by 4 bases, leaving 14 bases between them. CDR3 length equals 14 residues. In germline, CDR1 is SEHNR, CDR2 FQNEAQ (reference sequence). The CDR3: CASSPRGEPTEAFF. The CDR3 DNA follows: TGTGCCAGCAGCCCCCGCGGGGAGCCCACTGAAGCTTTCTTT.

As to this clonotype: A much more abundant neighbour one base away suggests this may be a read error. The rearrangement uses TRBV7-2 and TRBJ2-7; the match to TRBD2 covers 7 bases. CDR3 size: 14 residues. V was pared by 1 base and J by 5 bases, with 5 bases of the junction left unmatched. Germline CDR1 is SGHTA and CDR2 is FQGNSA. This chain's CDR3 is CASSLGTSVHEQYF. CDR3 sequence (DNA): TGTGCCAGCAGCTTAGGGACTAGTGTCCACGAGCAGTACTTC.

By share of the sample, this clonotype is medium-sized. This chain links TRBV6-1 with TRBJ1-1; D perhaps matches TRBD1 (5 bases). Looked up from germline, CDR1 is MNHNS and CDR2 is SASEGT. Trimming cost V 5 bases and J 4 bases, with 17 bases left between them. The CDR3 is made up of 15 amino acids. CDR3 sequence reads: CASSPQGHHPTEAFF. Written as DNA, the CDR3 is TGTGCCAGCAGTCCCCAGGGCCACCATCCCACTGAAGCTTTCTTT.

This clonotype has ten or more counts. CDR3 loop: CASSSQGSAQHF. The CDR3, as DNA: TGTGCCAGCAGTTCTCAGGGAAGCGCCCAGCATTTT. The V call is TRBV6-1, the J call TRBJ1-5, with a weak D call TRBD1 (5 bases). Trimming shortened V by 5 bases and J by 11 bases, and 13 bases separated the two germline ends. The CDR3 length is 12 residues. Germline V gene sequence: CDR1 MNHNS, CDR2 SASEGT.

This clonotype was counted many times. V and J are TRBV6-2 or TRBV6-3 and TRBJ2-7, with unresolved D. This CDR3 region has 12 residues. Trimming stripped 0 bases from V and 7 bases from J, with 7 bases between. Germline V gene sequence: CDR1 MNHEY, CDR2 SVGEGT. The CDR3 bases are TGTGCCAGCAGTTACTCGAGGAGAGAGCAGTACGTC. Translation gives CASSYSRREQYV.

This clonotype was detected only a few times. The CDR3 nucleotides read TGTGCCAGCAGCTTATTTGCGGGGGAACCTGTAGGAAACACCATATATTTT. Translated, it gives CASSLFAGEPVGNTIYF. The chain employs TRBV7-2 and TRBJ1-3; tentatively, D is TRBD1 (5 bases). The CDR3 extends over 17 amino acids. V was shortened by 2 bases and J by 4 bases, with 18 bases between the two germline ends. CDR1 and CDR2 (germline): SGHTA, FQGNSA.

DNA of the CDR3: TGTGCCAGCAGTTTAAGACAGGGGATCCGGAACACTGAAGCTTTCTTT. Encoded protein: CASSLRQGIRNTEAFF. This chain links TRBV12-3 or TRBV12-4 with TRBJ1-1; 8 nucleotides match TRBD1. Trimming cost V 2 bases and J 1 base; bases outside gene matches: 6. The CDR3 is 16 residues long.

The chain uses TRBV3-1 and TRBJ1-5; possible D gene TRBD1, 5 bases. Trimming took off 3 bases at V and 5 bases at J, with 5 bases between the two ends. Germline CDR1 LGHDT, CDR2 YNNKEL (reference sequence). The CDR3 has 12 residues. CDR3 amino acids: CASSQGHQPQHF. The CDR3 nucleotides are TGTGCCAGCAGCCAGGGACATCAGCCCCAGCATTTT.

A remark on this clonotype: A read error may be the cause here, since a much bigger clone is one base away. V usage is TRBV19 and J usage is TRBJ1-5, with D unresolved. The CDR3 sequence is 14 residues long. The V end lost 6 bases, the J end lost 3 bases, and 12 bases lay between the germline ends. The germline V gene encodes CDR1 LNHDA and CDR2 SQIVND (reference sequence). This chain's CDR3 is CASRLGQDNQPQHF. The CDR3, as DNA: TGTGCCAGTAGGCTTGGTCAGGACAATCAGCCCCAGCATTTT.

The table lists this clonotype with many counts. This chain links TRBV4-1 with TRBJ2-7; 9 bases line up with TRBD2. CDR1 and CDR2 from the germline V gene are MGHRA and YSYEKL. V shed 0 bases, J shed 3 bases, and the junction held 3 bases outside the gene matches. This CDR3 has 15 residues. Here the CDR3 reads CASSQEQAGGYEQYF. The CDR3 bases are TGCGCCAGCAGCCAAGAGCAAGCGGGAGGCTACGAGCAGTACTTC.

Details on this clonotype: This sequence may be a read error, since a much larger clone differs from it by one base. V usage is TRBV20-1 and J usage is TRBJ2-5; TRBD1 aligns across 10 bases. CDR1 and CDR2 (germline): DFQATT, SNEGSKA (reference sequence). The CDR3 spans 14 residues. The CDR3 reads CGARRDRGGETQYF. Here the CDR3 DNA reads TGCGGTGCTAGACGGGACAGGGGAGGAGAGACCCAGTACTTC.

About this clonotype: A much larger clone differs by one base, so this may be a read error. The J gene is TRBJ1-2, the V gene TRBV3-1, with a possible D match to TRBD1 (5 bases). This CDR3 is 14 amino acids long. The germline V gene has CDR1 LGHDT and CDR2 YNNKEL (reference sequence). The CDR3 DNA is TGTGCCGGCAGCCCAGGGACGGAGCCCCTCCGCTACACCTTC. Amino acids: CAGSPGTEPLRYTF.

This clonotype was seen ten or more times. The chain links TRBV7-2 to TRBJ2-5, with a possible D match to TRBD1 (5 bases). The CDR3 runs 15 residues. V lost 3 bases, J lost 5 bases, and 16 bases lay in between. Looked up from germline, CDR1 is SGHTA and CDR2 is FQGNSA. This CDR3 reads CASSFPPPSGETQYF. Here the CDR3 DNA reads TGTGCCAGCAGCTTTCCACCGCCCTCAGGGGAGACCCAGTACTTC.

Only a few counts were recorded for this clonotype. The chain has TRBV12-3 or TRBV12-4 and TRBJ2-2; 7 bases fit TRBD1. The CDR3 sequence is 17 residues long. Trimming removed 5 bases from V and 0 bases from J; junction bases left unmatched: 9. CDR3 nucleotide sequence: TGTGCCAGCAGTCACGACAGGGTAACCCCGAACACCGGGGAGCTGTTTTTT. Protein product: CASSHDRVTPNTGELFF.

Many counts were recorded for this clonotype. The rearrangement joins TRBV6-1 to TRBJ2-1; possible D gene TRBD2, 6 bases. The CDR3 has 13 amino acids. V lost 6 bases to trimming and J lost 8 bases, with 14 bases between them. Germline CDR1 is MNHNS and CDR2 is SASEGT. CDR3 region: CASRRPGGDEQFF. The CDR3 bases are TGTGCCAGCAGACGCCCGGGCGGGGATGAGCAGTTCTTC.

This clonotype showed up just a few times. The chain links TRBV2 to TRBJ2-5, with a weak D call TRBD1 (5 bases). V shed 8 bases and J shed 5 bases, with 15 bases lying between them. CDR3 size: 13 residues. Germline CDR1 reads SNHLY; CDR2 reads FYNNEI. Here the CDR3 DNA reads TGTGCCAGCCGTGGGCAGGGTACGGAGACCCAGTACTTC. This sequence encodes CASRGQGTETQYF.